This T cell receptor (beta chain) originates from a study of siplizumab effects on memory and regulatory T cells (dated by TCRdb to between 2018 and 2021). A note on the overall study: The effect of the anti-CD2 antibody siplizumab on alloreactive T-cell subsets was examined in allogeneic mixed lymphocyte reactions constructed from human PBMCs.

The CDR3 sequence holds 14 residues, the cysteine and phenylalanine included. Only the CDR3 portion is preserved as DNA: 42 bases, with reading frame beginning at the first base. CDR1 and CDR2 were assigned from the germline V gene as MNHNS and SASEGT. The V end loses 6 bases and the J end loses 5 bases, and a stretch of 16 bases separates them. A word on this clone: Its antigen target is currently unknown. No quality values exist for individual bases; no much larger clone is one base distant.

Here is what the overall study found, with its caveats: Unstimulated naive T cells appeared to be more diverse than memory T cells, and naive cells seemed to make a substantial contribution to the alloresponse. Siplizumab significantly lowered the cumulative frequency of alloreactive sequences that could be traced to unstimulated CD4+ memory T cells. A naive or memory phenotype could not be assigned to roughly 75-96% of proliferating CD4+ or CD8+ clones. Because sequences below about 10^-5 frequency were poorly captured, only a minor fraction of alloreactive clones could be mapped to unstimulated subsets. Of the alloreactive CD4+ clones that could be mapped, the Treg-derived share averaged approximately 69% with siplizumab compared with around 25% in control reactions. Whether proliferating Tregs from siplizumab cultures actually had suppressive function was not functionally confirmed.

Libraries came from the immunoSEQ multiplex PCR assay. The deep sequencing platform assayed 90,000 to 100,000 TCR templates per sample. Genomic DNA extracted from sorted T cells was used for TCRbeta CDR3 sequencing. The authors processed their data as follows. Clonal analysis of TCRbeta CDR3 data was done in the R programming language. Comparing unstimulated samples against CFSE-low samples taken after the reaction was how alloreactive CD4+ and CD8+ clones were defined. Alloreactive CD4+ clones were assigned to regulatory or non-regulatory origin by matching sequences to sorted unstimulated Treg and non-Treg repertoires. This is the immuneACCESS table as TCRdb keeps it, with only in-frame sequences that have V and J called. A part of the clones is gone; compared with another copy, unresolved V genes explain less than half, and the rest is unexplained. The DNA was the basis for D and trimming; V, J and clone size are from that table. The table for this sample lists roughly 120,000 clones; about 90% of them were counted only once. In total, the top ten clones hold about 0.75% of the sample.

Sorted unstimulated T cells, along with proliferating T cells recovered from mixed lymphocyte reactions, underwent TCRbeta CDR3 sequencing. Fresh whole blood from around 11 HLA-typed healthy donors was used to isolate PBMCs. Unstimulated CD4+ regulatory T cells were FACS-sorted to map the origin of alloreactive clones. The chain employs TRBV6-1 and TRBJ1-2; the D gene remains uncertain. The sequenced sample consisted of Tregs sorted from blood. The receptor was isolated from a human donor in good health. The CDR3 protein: CASRVGLQNYGYTF. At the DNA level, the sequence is TGTGCCAGCAGAGTAGGACTCCAGAATTATGGCTACACCTTC.